The clone carrying this T cell receptor (beta chain) was detected only a few times. Its target is not known. The data were obtained in a study of T-cell memory formation after mild COVID-19. The CDR3 sequence is 17 residues long. CDR1 is SEHNR, CDR2 FQNEAQ, per germline (reference sequence). V was pared by 3 bases and J by 0 bases, with 16 bases between. TCRdb called the 5' RACE reads again in MiXCR, with one record for every CDR3 protein. The table has about 350,000 distinct CDR3 sequences, roughly an eighth seen once. The study, taken as a whole, reports: Contracting CD4+ clones were located mainly in CM and EM, and CD8+ clones in EMRA. What remained unconfirmed was the SARS-CoV-2 specificity of second-wave clones peaking on day 37.

The chain carries TRBV7-9 and TRBJ2-3, with D perhaps TRBD1 (6 bases). The receptor comes from a young man who had mild COVID-19 (a few samples of this study predate the infection). Cell type and time point are not known. Sequences were obtained from PBMCs or a T cell subset sorted from them (not recorded which). DNA of the CDR3: TGTGCCAGCAGCTTCATCTCAGGGGTCGGGAGCACAGATACGCAGTATTTT. Translated, it gives CASSFISGVGSTDTQYF. Combining the CDR3 with reference TRBV7-9 and TRBJ2-3 gives the whole variable domain DTGVSQNPRHKITKRGQNVTFRCDPISEHNRLYWYRQTLGQGPEFLTYFQNEAQLEKSRLLSDRFSAERPKGSFSTLEIQRTEQGDSAMYLCASSFISGVGSTDTQYFGPGTRLTVL.